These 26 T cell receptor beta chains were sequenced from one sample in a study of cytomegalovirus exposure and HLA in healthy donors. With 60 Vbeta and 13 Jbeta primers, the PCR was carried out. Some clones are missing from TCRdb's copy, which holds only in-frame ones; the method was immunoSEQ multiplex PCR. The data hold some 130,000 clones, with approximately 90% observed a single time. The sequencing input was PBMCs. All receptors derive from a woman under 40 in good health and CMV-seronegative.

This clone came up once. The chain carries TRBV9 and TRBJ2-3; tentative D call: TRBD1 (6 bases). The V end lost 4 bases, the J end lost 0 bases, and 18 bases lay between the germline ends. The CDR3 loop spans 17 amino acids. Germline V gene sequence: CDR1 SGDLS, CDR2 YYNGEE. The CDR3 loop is CASSPNRVGTSTDTQYF. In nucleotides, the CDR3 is TGTGCCAGCAGCCCGAACAGGGTCGGAACTAGCACAGATACGCAGTATTTT.

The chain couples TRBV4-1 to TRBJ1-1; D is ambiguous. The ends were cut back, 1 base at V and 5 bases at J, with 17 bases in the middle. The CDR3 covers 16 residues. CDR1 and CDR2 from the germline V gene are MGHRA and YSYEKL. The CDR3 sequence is CASSQGTGLGRTEAFF. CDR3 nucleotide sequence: TGCGCCAGCAGCCAAGGGACCGGACTGGGAAGGACTGAAGCTTTCTTT.

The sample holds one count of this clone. The CDR3 DNA reads TGTGCCAGCAGCTTAGATGGGCCAGATACGCAGTATTTT. Translated: CASSLDGPDTQYF. J is TRBJ2-3 and V is TRBV7-2; no reliable D call. Trimming removed 1 base at V and 4 bases at J, with 6 bases between. Germline CDR1 is SGHTA and CDR2 is FQGNSA. The CDR3 has 13 residues. The whole variable domain, remainder taken from reference TRBV7-2 and TRBJ2-3, is GAGVSQSPSNKVTEKGKDVELRCDPISGHTALYWYRQSLGQGLEFLIYFQGNSAPDKSGLPSDRFSAERTGGSVSTLTIQRTQQEDSAVYLCASSLDGPDTQYFGPGTRLTVL.

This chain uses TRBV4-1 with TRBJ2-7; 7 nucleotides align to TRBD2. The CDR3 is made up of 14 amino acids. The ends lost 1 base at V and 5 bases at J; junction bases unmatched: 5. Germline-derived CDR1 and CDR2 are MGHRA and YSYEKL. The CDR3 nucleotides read TGCGCCAGCAGCCAAGGTCCGGGGAGGGACGAGCAGTACTTC. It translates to CASSQGPGRDEQYF.

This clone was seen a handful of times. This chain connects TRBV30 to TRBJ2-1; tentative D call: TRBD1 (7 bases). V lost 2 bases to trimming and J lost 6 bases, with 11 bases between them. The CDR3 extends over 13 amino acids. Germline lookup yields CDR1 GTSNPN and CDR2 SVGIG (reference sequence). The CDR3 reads CAWSFQGGNEQFF. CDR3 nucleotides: TGTGCCTGGAGTTTCCAGGGGGGCAATGAGCAGTTCTTC.

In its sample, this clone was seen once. The CDR3 loop reads CASSLDQATDTQYF. CDR3 coding DNA: TGTGCCAGCAGCTTGGATCAGGCCACAGATACGCAGTATTTT. The chain is built from TRBV5-5 and TRBJ2-3; D not resolved. Looked up from germline, CDR1 is SGHKS and CDR2 is YYEKEE (reference sequence). V was pared by 0 bases and J by 2 bases, with 7 bases between. CDR3 length equals 14 residues.

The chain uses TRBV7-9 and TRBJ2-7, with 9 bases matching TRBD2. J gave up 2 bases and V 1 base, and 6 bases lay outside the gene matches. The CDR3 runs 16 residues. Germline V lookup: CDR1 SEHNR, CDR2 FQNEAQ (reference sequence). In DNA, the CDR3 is TGTGCCAGCAGCTTAGGCGGACTAGCGCCTACCTACGAGCAGTACTTC. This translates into CASSLGGLAPTYEQYF.

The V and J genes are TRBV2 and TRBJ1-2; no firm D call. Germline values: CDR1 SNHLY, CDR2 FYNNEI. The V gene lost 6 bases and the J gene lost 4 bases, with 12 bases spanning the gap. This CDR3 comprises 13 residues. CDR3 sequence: CASSGLPGYGYTF. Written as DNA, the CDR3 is TGTGCCAGCAGCGGACTGCCGGGCTATGGCTACACCTTC.

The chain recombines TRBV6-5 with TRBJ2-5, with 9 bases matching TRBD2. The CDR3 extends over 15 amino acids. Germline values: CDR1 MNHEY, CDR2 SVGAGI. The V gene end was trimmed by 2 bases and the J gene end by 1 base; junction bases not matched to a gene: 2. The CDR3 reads CASSYQTSGQETQYF. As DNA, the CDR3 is TGTGCCAGCAGTTACCAGACTAGCGGCCAAGAGACCCAGTACTTC.

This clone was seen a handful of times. In nucleotides, the CDR3 is TGTGCCAGCAGTTACGCCGGCTCTGGAAACACCATATATTTT. This codes for CASSYAGSGNTIYF. The chain couples TRBV6-5 to TRBJ1-3, with D unresolved. The CDR3 sequence is 14 residues long. V was trimmed by 2 bases and J by 0 bases, leaving 5 bases between them. Germline V CDR1 and CDR2: MNHEY, SVGAGI.

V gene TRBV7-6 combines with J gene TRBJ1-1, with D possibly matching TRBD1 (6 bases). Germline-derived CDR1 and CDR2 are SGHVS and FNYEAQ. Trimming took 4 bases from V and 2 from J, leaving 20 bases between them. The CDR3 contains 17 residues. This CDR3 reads CASSSPQGLGYNTEAFF. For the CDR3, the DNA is TGTGCCAGCAGCTCCCCCCAGGGGCTGGGGTATAACACTGAAGCTTTCTTT.

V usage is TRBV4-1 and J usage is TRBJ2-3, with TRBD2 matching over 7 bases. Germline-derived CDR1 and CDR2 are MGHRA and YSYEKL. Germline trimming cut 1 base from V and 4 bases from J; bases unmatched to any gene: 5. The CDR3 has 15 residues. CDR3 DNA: TGCGCCAGCAGCCAAGTGGCGGGAGCGGCAGATACGCAGTATTTT. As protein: CASSQVAGAADTQYF.

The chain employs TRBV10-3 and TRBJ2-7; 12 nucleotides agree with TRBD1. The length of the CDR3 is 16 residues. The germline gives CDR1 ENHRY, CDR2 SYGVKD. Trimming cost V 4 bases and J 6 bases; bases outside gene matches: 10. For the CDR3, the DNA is TGTGCCATCAGTGGGGGACAGGGGGCCACAGATCGCGAGCAGTACTTC. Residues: CAISGGQGATDREQYF.

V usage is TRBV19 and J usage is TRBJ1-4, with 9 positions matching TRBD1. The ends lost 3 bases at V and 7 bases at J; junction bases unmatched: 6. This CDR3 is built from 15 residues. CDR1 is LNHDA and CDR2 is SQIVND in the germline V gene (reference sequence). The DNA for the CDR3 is TGTGCCAGTAGTATGGAAACAGGGGGCCCTGAAAAACTGTTTTTT. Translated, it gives CASSMETGGPEKLFF.

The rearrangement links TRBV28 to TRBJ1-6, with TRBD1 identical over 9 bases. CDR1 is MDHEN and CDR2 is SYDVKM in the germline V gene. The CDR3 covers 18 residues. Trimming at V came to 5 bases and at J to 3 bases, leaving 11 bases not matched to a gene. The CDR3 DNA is TGTGCCAGCAGTGGGGGACAGGGCCTGACCTTCTATAATTCACCCCTCCACTTT. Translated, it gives CASSGGQGLTFYNSPLHF.

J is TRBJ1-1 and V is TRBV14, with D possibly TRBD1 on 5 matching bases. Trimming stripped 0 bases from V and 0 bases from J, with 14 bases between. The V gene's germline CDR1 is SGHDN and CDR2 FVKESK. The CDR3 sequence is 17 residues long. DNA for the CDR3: TGTGCCAGCAGCCAAGATCACGGACAATGGTTGAACACTGAAGCTTTCTTT. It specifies CASSQDHGQWLNTEAFF.

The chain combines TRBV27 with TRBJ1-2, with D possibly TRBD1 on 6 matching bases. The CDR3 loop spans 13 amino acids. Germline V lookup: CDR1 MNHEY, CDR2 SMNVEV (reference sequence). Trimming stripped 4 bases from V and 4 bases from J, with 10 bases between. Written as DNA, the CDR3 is TGTGCCAGCAGTTACAGGGATGGCTATGGCTACACCTTC. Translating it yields CASSYRDGYGYTF.

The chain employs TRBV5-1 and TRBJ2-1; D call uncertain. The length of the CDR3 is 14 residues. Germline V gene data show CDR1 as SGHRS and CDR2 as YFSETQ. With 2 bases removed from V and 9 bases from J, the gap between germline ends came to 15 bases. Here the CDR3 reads CASSFYSIIGEQFF. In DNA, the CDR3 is TGCGCCAGCAGCTTTTACAGCATTATAGGTGAGCAGTTCTTC.

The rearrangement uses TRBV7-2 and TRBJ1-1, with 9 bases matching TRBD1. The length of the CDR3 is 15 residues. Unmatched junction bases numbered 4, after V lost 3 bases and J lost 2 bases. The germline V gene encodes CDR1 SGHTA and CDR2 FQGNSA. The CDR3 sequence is CASSFRDRENTEAFF. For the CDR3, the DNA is TGTGCCAGCAGCTTCCGGGACAGGGAAAACACTGAAGCTTTCTTT. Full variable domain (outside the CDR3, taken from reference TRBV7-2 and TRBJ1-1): GAGVSQSPSNKVTEKGKDVELRCDPISGHTALYWYRQSLGQGLEFLIYFQGNSAPDKSGLPSDRFSAERTGGSVSTLTIQRTQQEDSAVYLCASSFRDRENTEAFFGQGTRLTVV.

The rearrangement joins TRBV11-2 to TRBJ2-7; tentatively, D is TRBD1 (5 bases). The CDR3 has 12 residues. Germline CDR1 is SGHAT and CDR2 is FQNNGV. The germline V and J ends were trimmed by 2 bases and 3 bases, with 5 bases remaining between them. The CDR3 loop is CASSLQGYEQYF. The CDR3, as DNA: TGTGCCAGCAGCTTACAGGGCTACGAGCAGTACTTC.

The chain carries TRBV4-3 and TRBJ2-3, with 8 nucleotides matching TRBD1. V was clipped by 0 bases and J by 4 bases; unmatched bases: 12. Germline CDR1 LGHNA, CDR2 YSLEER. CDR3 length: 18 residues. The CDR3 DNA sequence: TGCGCCAGCAGCCAAGAATCGGGACAGGCCAGGCCCCCAGATACGCAGTATTTT. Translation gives CASSQESGQARPPDTQYF.

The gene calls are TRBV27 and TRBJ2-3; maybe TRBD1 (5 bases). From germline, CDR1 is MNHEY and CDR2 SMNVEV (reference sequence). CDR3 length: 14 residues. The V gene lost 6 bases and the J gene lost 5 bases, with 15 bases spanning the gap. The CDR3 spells CASRLITTGDTQYF. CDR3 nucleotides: TGTGCCAGCAGACTTATAACCACAGGAGATACGCAGTATTTT.

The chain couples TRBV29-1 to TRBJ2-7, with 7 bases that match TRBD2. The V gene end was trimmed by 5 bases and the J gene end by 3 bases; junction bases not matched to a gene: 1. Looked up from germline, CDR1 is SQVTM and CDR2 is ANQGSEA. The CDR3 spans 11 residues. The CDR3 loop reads CSVSGVYEQYF. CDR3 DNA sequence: TGCAGCGTTAGCGGGGTCTACGAGCAGTACTTC.

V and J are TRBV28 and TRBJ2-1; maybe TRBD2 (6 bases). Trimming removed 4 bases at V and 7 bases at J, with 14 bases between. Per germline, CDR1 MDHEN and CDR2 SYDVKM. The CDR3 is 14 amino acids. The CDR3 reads CASSSYGRENEQFF. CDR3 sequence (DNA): TGTGCCAGCAGTTCGTACGGGAGAGAAAATGAGCAGTTCTTC.

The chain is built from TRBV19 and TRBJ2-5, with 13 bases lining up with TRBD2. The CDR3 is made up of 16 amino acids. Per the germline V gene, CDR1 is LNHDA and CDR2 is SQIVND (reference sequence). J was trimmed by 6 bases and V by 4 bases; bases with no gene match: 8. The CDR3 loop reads CASSRGLAGVEKTQYF. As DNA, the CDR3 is TGTGCCAGTAGTAGAGGACTAGCGGGAGTCGAGAAGACCCAGTACTTC.

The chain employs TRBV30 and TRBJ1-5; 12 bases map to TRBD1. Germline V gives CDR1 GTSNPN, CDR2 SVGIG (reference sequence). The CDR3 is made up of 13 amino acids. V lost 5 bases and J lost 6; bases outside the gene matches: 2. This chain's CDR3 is CAWGGQGAQPQHF. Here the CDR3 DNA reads TGTGCCTGGGGGGGACAGGGGGCTCAGCCCCAGCATTTT.